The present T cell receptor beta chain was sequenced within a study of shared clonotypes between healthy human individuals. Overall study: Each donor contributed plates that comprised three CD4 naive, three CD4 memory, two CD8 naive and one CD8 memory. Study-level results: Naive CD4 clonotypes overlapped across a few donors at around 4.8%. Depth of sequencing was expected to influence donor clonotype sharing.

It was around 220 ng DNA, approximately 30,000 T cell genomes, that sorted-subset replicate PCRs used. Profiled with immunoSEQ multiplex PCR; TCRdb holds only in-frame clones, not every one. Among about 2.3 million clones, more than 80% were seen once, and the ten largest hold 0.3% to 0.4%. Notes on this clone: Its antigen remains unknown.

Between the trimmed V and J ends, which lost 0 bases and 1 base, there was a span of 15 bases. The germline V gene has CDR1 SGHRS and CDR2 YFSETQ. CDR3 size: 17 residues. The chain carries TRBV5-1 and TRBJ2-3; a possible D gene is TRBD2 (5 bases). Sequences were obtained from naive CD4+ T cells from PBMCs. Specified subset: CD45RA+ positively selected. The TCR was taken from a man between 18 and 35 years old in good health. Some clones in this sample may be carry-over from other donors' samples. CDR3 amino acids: CASSLGGLAMRTDTQYF. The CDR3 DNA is TGCGCCAGCAGCTTGGGTGGACTGGCCATGCGCACAGATACGCAGTATTTT.